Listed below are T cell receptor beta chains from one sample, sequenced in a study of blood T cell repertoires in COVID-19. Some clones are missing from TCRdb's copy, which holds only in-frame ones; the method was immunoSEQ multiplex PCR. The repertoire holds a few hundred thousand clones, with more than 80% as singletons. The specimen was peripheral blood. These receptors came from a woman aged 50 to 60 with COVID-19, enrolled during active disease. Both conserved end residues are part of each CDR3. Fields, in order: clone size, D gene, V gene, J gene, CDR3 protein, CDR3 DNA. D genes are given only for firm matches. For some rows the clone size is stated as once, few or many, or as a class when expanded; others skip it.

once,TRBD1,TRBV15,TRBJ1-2,CATSRGRTGGYTF,TGTGCCACCAGCAGAGGAAGGACAGGAGGCTACACCTTC
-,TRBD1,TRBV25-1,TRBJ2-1,CASSGTGGYNEQFF,TGTGCCAGCAGTGGAACAGGGGGCTACAATGAGCAGTTCTTC
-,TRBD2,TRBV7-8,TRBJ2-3,CASSWPLLTSERTDTQYF,TGTGCCAGCAGCTGGCCCCTCCTGACTAGCGAACGCACAGATACGCAGTATTTT
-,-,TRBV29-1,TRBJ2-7,CSVRGRASYEQYF,TGCAGCGTTCGCGGCAGGGCGTCCTACGAGCAGTACTTC
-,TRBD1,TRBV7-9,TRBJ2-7,CAITGQGVDF,TGTGCCATCACAGGACAGGGTGTAGACTTC
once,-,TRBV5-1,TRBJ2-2,CASSLLIQGNTGELFF,TGCGCCAGCAGCTTATTGATACAGGGGAACACCGGGGAGCTGTTTTTT
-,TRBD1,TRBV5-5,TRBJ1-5,CASSPWEQGNQPQHF,TGTGCCAGCAGCCCCTGGGAACAGGGGAATCAGCCCCAGCATTTT
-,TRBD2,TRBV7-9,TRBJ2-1,CASSPRVAGGRNNEQFF,TGTGCCAGCTCGCCCAGGGTAGCGGGAGGTAGGAACAATGAGCAGTTCTTC
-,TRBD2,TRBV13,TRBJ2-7,CASSLRLAGGYEQYF,TGTGCCAGCAGCTTAAGGCTAGCGGGAGGCTACGAGCAGTACTTC
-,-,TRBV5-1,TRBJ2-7,CASSLDSTYEQYF,TGCGCCAGCAGCCTGGACAGCACCTACGAGCAGTACTTC
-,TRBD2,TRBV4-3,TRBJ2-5,CASSQGSGTLQETQYF,TGCGCCAGCAGCCAAGGAAGCGGGACCCTTCAAGAGACCCAGTACTTC
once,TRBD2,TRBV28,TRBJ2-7,CATLRLTSSSYEQYF,TGTGCCACCCTCAGACTGACTAGCAGTTCCTACGAGCAGTACTTC
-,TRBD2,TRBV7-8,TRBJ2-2,CASGPRAGGGGELFF,TGTGCCAGCGGACCAAGAGCGGGAGGAGGCGGGGAGCTGTTTTTT
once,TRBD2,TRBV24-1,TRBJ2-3,CATSGQEREGTDTQYF,TGTGCCACCAGTGGCCAGGAGCGGGAGGGCACAGATACGCAGTATTTT
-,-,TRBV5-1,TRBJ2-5,CASSLGAGPTQETQYF,TGCGCCAGCAGCTTGGGGGCGGGCCCGACCCAAGAGACCCAGTACTTC
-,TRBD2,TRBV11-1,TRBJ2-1,CASSSQGTSRNEQFF,TGTGCCAGCAGCTCTCAGGGGACTAGCCGTAATGAGCAGTTCTTC
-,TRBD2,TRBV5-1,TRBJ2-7,CASSHPGKSGSSYEQYF,TGCGCCAGCAGCCACCCAGGGAAAAGCGGGAGCTCCTACGAGCAGTACTTC
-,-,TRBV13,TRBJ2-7,CASSSSLAAYEQYF,TGTGCCAGCAGCTCATCACTAGCAGCCTACGAGCAGTACTTC
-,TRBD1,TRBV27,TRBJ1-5,CASSRQGEEQPQHF,TGTGCCAGCAGTCGACAGGGAGAAGAGCAGCCCCAGCATTTT
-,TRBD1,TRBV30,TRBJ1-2,CAWSVLDRGRNTF,TGTGCCTGGAGTGTACTGGACAGGGGAAGAAACACCTTC
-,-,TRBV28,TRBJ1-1,CASSSTGKANTEAFF,TGTGCCAGCAGTTCTACCGGGAAAGCGAACACTGAAGCTTTCTTT
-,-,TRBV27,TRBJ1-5,CASRPTGSSQPQHF,TGTGCCAGCAGGCCTACAGGGTCCAGTCAGCCCCAGCATTTT
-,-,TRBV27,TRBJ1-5,CASSQTGSNQPQHF,TGTGCCAGCAGCCAGACAGGAAGCAATCAGCCCCAGCATTTT
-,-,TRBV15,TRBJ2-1,CATSYTSYNEQFF,TGTGCCACTTCCTATACTTCGTACAATGAGCAGTTCTTC
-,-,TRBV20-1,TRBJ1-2,CSASGQKDYGYTF,TGCAGTGCTAGTGGACAGAAAGACTATGGCTACACCTTC
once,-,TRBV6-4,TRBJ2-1,CASSFTSTSSYNEQFF,TGTGCCAGCAGTTTCACTAGCACAAGCTCCTACAATGAGCAGTTCTTC
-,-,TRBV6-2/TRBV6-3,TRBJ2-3,CASSPGFRSTDTQYF,TGTGCCAGCAGTCCAGGGTTCCGAAGCACAGATACGCAGTATTTT
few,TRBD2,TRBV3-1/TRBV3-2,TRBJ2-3,CASSSGTSESDTQYF,TGTGCCAGCAGCTCCGGGACTAGCGAATCAGATACGCAGTATTTT
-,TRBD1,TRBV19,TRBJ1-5,CASSILGGPYNQPQHF,TGTGCCAGTAGTATATTAGGGGGCCCCTACAATCAGCCCCAGCATTTT
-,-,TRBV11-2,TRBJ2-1,CASSLGSMEAYNEQFF,TGTGCCAGCAGCTTAGGGTCAATGGAGGCCTACAATGAGCAGTTCTTC
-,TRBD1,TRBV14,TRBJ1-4,CASSQQTGGAFFEKLFF,TGTGCCAGCAGCCAACAGACAGGGGGGGCCTTTTTCGAAAAACTGTTTTTT
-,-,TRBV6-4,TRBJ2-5,CASSDCHRGAGETQYF,TGTGCCAGCAGTGATTGCCATCGGGGGGCCGGGGAGACCCAGTACTTC
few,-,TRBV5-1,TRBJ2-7,CASSGPNLNSYEQYF,TGCGCCAGCAGCGGTCCTAACCTAAACTCCTACGAGCAGTACTTC
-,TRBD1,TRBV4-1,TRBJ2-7,CASSLRDRGFEQYF,TGCGCCAGCAGCCTCCGGGACAGGGGGTTCGAGCAGTACTTC
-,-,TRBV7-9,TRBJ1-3,CASSLGAWEDNSGNTIYF,TGTGCCAGCAGCTTAGGGGCTTGGGAGGACAACTCTGGAAACACCATATATTTT
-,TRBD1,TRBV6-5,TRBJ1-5,CASRARDRGNQPQHF,TGTGCCAGCAGGGCCCGGGACAGGGGCAATCAGCCCCAGCATTTT
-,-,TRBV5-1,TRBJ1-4,CASTSSGAVNEKLFF,TGCGCCAGCACCTCGTCTGGGGCAGTTAATGAAAAACTGTTTTTT
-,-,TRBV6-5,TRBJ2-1,CASSYTGTTNNEQFF,TGTGCCAGCAGTTATACGGGTACTACAAACAATGAGCAGTTCTTC
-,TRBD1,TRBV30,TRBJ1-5,CAWSNSGGHQPQHF,TGTGCCTGGTCTAATTCAGGGGGCCATCAGCCCCAGCATTTT
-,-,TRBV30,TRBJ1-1,CAWSVNFDTEAFF,TGTGCCTGGAGTGTAAATTTCGACACTGAAGCTTTCTTT
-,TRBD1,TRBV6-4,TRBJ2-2,CASRTGQNTGELFF,TGTGCCAGCAGGACAGGGCAGAACACCGGGGAGCTGTTTTTT
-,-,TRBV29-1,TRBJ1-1,CSVEPQGVVEAFF,TGCAGCGTTGAACCACAGGGAGTGGTTGAAGCTTTCTTT
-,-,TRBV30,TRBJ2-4,CAGGEAKNIQYF,TGTGCCGGAGGGGAGGCCAAAAACATTCAGTACTTC
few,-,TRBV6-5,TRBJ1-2,CASSYSLGSYGYTF,TGTGCCAGCAGTTACTCGCTTGGGAGCTATGGCTACACCTTC
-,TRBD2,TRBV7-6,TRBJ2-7,CASSQGLAGGRSYEQYF,TGTGCCAGCAGCCAGGGACTAGCGGGAGGACGTTCCTACGAGCAGTACTTC
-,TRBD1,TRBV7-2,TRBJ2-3,CASSGQGRTDTQYF,TGTGCCAGCAGCGGACAGGGGCGCACAGATACGCAGTATTTT
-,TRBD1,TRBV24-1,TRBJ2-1,CATSDLPGQTNYNEQFF,TGTGCCACCAGTGATTTGCCGGGACAGACTAATTACAATGAGCAGTTCTTC
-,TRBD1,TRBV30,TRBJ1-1,CAWSGTGTGGRAFF,TGTGCCTGGAGTGGCACCGGGACAGGGGGGAGAGCTTTCTTT
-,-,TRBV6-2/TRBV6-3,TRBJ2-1,CASSTPRLYNEQFF,TGTGCCAGCAGCACTCCCAGACTATACAATGAGCAGTTCTTC
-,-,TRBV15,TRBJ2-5,CATSRDHRGRETQYF,TGTGCCACCAGCAGAGATCATAGAGGGCGGGAGACCCAGTACTTC
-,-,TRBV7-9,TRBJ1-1,CASSFGRALNTEAFF,TGTGCCAGCAGCTTCGGCAGGGCGCTGAACACTGAAGCTTTCTTT
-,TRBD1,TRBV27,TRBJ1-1,CASSLTGGENTEAFF,TGTGCCAGCAGTTTAACAGGGGGCGAGAACACTGAAGCTTTCTTT
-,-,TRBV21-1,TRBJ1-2,CASSKSGDDGNF,TGTGCCAGCAGCAAATCGGGAGACGACGGCAACTTC
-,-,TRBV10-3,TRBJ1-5,CAISEQPGRGRNQPQHF,TGTGCCATCAGTGAGCAACCGGGGAGGGGACGCAATCAGCCCCAGCATTTT
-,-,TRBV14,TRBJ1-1,CASSRGSNTEAFF,TGTGCCAGCAGCCGGGGCAGCAACACTGAAGCTTTCTTT
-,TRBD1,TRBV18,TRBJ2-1,CASSPAGGIHNEQFF,TGTGCCAGCTCACCAGCAGGGGGCATCCACAATGAGCAGTTCTTC